This T cell receptor (beta chain) was recorded in a study of blood T cell repertoires in COVID-19. As for the study in general: Some COVID-19 samples were acute and others convalescent; all came from the United States, Italy and Spain. T cells, B-cell-depleted T cells, or PBMCs supplied cDNA or gDNA.

The length of the CDR3 is 16 residues. The germline V gene encodes CDR1 LGHDT and CDR2 YNNKEL (reference sequence). V lost 1 base and J lost 3, with 14 bases in between. As originally analysed: Reference gene primer amplification gave estimated nucleated cell counts. The protocol was immunoSEQ multiplex PCR, while the TCRdb copy is restricted to in-frame clones and leaves out a portion. V and J calls and clone size are copied from that table; D and trimming were computed from the DNA. Found here are 55,000 to 65,000 clones, around 90% of them singletons; the top ten hold approximately 4.8%. Sequenced: peripheral blood. The receptor comes from a man aged 55 to 70 with acute or convalescent COVID-19. This chain uses TRBV3-1 (or the pseudogene TRBV3-2) with TRBJ2-3; TRBD2 might be the D (6 bases). CDR3 protein: CASSQGFSRETDTQYF. DNA for the CDR3: TGTGCCAGCAGCCAAGGATTTAGTCGGGAGACAGATACGCAGTATTTT.